The entry below gives a single T cell receptor (beta chain) sequence along with its context. The CDR3 has 16 amino acids. Germline V gene sequence: CDR1 SGHTA, CDR2 FQGTGA. The V gene lost 1 base and the J gene lost 0 bases, with 11 bases spanning the gap. The source of the sample is a study of blood T cell repertoires in COVID-19. Study summary: Whether acute or convalescent, the COVID-19 samples came from the United States, Italy and Spain.

Methods used by the authors: How many nucleated cells were present was estimated from reference gene primer amplification. Clones were sequenced by immunoSEQ multiplex PCR, and TCRdb holds only the in-frame ones, with some missing. V, J and clone size derive from that table, while D and trimming were established from the DNA sequence. Seen here are about 180,000 clones, approximately 86% observed once, and the top ten hold around 8.6%. The rearrangement uses TRBV7-3 and TRBJ2-3; D is undetermined. The origin of this receptor is a man between 50 and 59 years old with active or convalescent COVID-19. The sample was peripheral blood. CDR3 residues: CASSLNPGASTDTQYF. DNA for the CDR3: TGTGCCAGCAGCTTAAACCCCGGAGCCAGCACAGATACGCAGTATTTT.